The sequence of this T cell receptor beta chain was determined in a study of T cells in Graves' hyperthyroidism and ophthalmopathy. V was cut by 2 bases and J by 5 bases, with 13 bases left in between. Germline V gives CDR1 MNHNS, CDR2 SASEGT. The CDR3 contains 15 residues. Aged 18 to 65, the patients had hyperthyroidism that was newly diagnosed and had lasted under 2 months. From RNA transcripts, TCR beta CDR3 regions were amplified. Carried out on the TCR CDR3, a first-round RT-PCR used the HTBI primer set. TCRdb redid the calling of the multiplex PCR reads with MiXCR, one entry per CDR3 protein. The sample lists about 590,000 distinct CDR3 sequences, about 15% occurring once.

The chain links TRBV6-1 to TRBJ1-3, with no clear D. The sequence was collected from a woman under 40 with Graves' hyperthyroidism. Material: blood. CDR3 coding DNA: TGTGCCAGCAGTGAAAGGTCCGGACCCAGAAACACCATATATTTT. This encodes CASSERSGPRNTIYF.